This T cell receptor beta chain stems from a study of post-analysis software for immune sequencing data. The study, taken as a whole, reports: Controls had significantly higher normalized Chao1 diversity than multiple sclerosis patients. Five or six TRBV segments were more frequent in patients than controls; TRBV5-6, TRBV5-1 and TRBV20-1 belonged to this group. With F measure, samples from one preparation batch clustered together strongly.

Germline V lookup: CDR1 MGHRA, CDR2 YSYEKL. Trimming left V 0 bases short and J 7 bases short, with 12 bases between. The length of the CDR3 is 15 residues. Turning to this clonotype: Its antigen remains unidentified.

Included in the TCR beta cDNA libraries were unique molecular identifiers. T cells numbering roughly 1 to 11 million yielded cDNA molecules that totaled roughly 500,000. TCRdb used MiXCR to reprocess the PCR reads, holding one entry per CDR3 protein. The repertoire consists of about 500,000 distinct CDR3 sequences, with around 40% occurring once and the leading ten covering 12%. Material for sequencing was blood. The rearrangement links TRBV4-1 to TRBJ1-4, with a weak D call TRBD1 (5 bases). This TCR was sampled from a girl between 5 and 17 years old with multiple sclerosis. The CDR3 reads CASSQEEGRGEKLFF. For the CDR3, the DNA is TGCGCCAGCAGCCAAGAGGAGGGGAGAGGTGAAAAACTGTTTTTT.